This passage covers 8 T cell receptor beta chains from one sample sequenced in a study of shared clonotypes between healthy human individuals. The table came from immunoSEQ multiplex PCR; TCRdb's copy has only in-frame clones and leaves some out. Among some 650,000 clones listed, 95% to 98% were seen once. Sample: naive CD4+ T cells sorted from blood. Subset described: CD45RA+ positively selected. These TCRs come from a woman aged 25 to 39 in good health.

The DNA for the CDR3 is TGTGCCAGTAAGACGCAGGGGGACAATGGCTACACCTTC. Protein product: CASKTQGDNGYTF. V is TRBV19 and J is TRBJ1-2, with 7 bases lining up with TRBD1. Germline trimming cut 7 bases from V and 6 bases from J; bases unmatched to any gene: 8. The germline CDR1 and CDR2 sequences are LNHDA and SQIVND (reference sequence). This CDR3 is built from 13 residues.

J is TRBJ2-5 and V is TRBV7-2; D may be TRBD1 or TRBD2 (5 bases each). The CDR3 runs 15 residues. Germline lookup yields CDR1 SGHTA and CDR2 FQGNSA. V lost 3 bases, J lost 4 bases, and 15 bases lay in between. The CDR3 here is CASSFPGALPETQYF. DNA of the CDR3: TGTGCCAGCAGCTTCCCCGGGGCATTACCAGAGACCCAGTACTTC.

The J gene is TRBJ2-1, the V gene TRBV10-1; tentative D call: TRBD2 (5 bases). Looked up from germline, CDR1 is WNHNN and CDR2 is SYGVQD (reference sequence). V was cut by 5 bases and J by 2 bases, with 10 bases left in between. The CDR3 sequence is 14 residues long. CDR3 sequence (DNA): TGCGCCAGCAGTCCTAGCATCGCCTACAATGAGCAGTTCTTC. Translating it yields CASSPSIAYNEQFF.

J is TRBJ2-7 and V is TRBV11-2; D gene ambiguous. This CDR3 contains 15 residues. Germline lookup yields CDR1 SGHAT and CDR2 FQNNGV. Trimming removed 5 bases from V and 6 bases from J, with 20 bases in between. The CDR3: CASSERASAAVEQYF. For the CDR3, the DNA is TGTGCCAGCAGCGAACGGGCCAGCGCGGCAGTCGAGCAGTACTTC.

This clone was observed a single time. This chain connects TRBV28 to TRBJ1-4; D unresolved. Germline CDR1 is MDHEN and CDR2 is SYDVKM. V dropped 4 bases and J dropped 7 bases, with 13 bases sitting between them. The CDR3 is made up of 14 amino acids. The CDR3 reads CASSSGPPAEKLFF. For the CDR3, the DNA is TGTGCCAGCAGTTCTGGGCCCCCCGCTGAAAAACTGTTTTTT.

The CDR3 is CASSLDSKTGELFF. CDR3 sequence (DNA): TGTGCCAGCAGCTTAGATAGTAAAACCGGGGAGCTGTTTTTT. The chain is built from TRBV11-3 and TRBJ2-2; D is unresolved. Trimming left V 0 bases short and J 5 bases short, with 7 bases between. The germline V gene encodes CDR1 SGHNT and CDR2 YENEEA. The CDR3 is 14 amino acids.

The chain uses TRBV6-5 and TRBJ1-1; D not certain. The CDR3 covers 14 residues. CDR1 is MNHEY and CDR2 is SVGAGI in the germline V gene. The V end was cut by 1 base, the J end by 11 bases, with 17 bases between. The CDR3 loop is CASSYWENRRPAFF. CDR3 nucleotide sequence: TGTGCCAGCAGTTACTGGGAGAACCGAAGGCCGGCTTTCTTT.

The V gene is TRBV6-6, the J gene TRBJ1-5; possible D gene TRBD1, 5 bases. The CDR3 consists of 15 residues. V was pared by 0 bases and J by 1 base, with 7 bases between. Germline CDR1 MNHNY, CDR2 SVGAGI (reference sequence). The CDR3 spells CASSYSGTSNQPQHF. The CDR3 region has the DNA TGTGCCAGCAGTTACTCGGGGACCAGCAATCAGCCCCAGCATTTT.